Described below is a single T cell receptor beta chain sequence and its context. This clonotype was observed at least ten times. No cognate antigen has been identified for it. Per-base quality was not reported, and no clone a single base away is much larger than it. These data come from a study of T cells in Graves' hyperthyroidism and ophthalmopathy (dated by TCRdb to the late 2010s). Describing the broader study: Peripheral blood was sampled at the time of initial diagnosis, prior to any treatment. To identify distinguishing TCR V-J signatures, a discovery cohort of some 99 patients was used, comprising 40 to 45 with Graves' ophthalmopathy and 55 to 65 with stable Graves' hyperthyroidism. An independent validation cohort of under 20 hyperthyroidism patients and more than 15 patients who later progressed to ophthalmopathy tested prospective prediction of ophthalmopathy. For training and testing, the 80 to 100 patients in the discovery cohort were randomly divided in a 7:3 ratio. In six Graves' hyperthyroidism patients, the study also compared T-cell repertoires from thyroid tissue with T-cell repertoires from blood. Once sampling was done, hyperthyroidism patients were given methimazole at a starting dose of 30 mg daily, whereas ophthalmopathy patients were given high-dose intravenous methylprednisolone. The paper reports TCR Vbeta CDR3 sequencing of approximately 140 peripheral blood samples: approximately 41 ophthalmopathy, approximately 74 hyperthyroidism and approximately 17 progressor patients. Results the study describes overall, beyond this receptor: No statistical method was used to set the sample size in advance, and investigators knew the group allocation. A 13 V-J signature model separated ophthalmopathy from stable hyperthyroidism, with roughly 88% sensitivity and around 84% specificity in cross-validation and 80%/75% in testing. In validation, progression to ophthalmopathy was predicted by the model with 70.59% sensitivity and under 85% specificity, a median of 6.5 months before onset. Blood samples also contained most of the expanded thyroid clonotypes (frequency above 0.001), which suggests that blood repertoires may reflect thyroid immune responses.

The CDR1 and CDR2 encoded by the germline V gene (reference sequence) are DFQATT and SNEGSKA. Trimmed from V: 5 bases; trimmed from J: 3 bases; junction bases lacking a gene match: 1. Including cysteine and phenylalanine, the CDR3 has 14 amino acids. Only the CDR3 region is kept as DNA, spanning 42 bases read in frame from base 1. Graves' hyperthyroidism was defined as stable when no progression to ophthalmopathy occurred over 18 months of follow-up. The hyperthyroidism patients were between 18 and 65 years old and newly diagnosed, with a disease duration of less than 2 months. Patients with uncontrolled infections, other autoimmune diseases, pregnancy or lactation were excluded. Diagnoses were based on clinical symptoms, serum thyroxine and TRAb, thyroid ultrasound and orbital computed tomography. Ficoll-Paque density gradient centrifugation was used to isolate PBMCs from around 10 ml of fresh peripheral blood. Total RNA was extracted with Trizol reagent, and quality was checked on an Agilent 2100 Bioanalyzer.

The TCR beta CDR3 regions were amplified from RNA transcripts. For the first round of RT-PCR on the TCR CDR3, the HTBI primer set was used together with the Qiagen OneStep RT-PCR kit. Libraries were constructed in a second round of multiplex PCR, after which size selection and purification were performed. Sequencing of the libraries was done on an Illumina HiSeq2000 using paired-end 100 bp reads. The study's processing was this. SOAPnuke was used to process the raw data, throwing out any read that contained adapters or uncalled bases, had a mean Phred below 15, or lacked an exact constant-primer or identifier match. COPE v1.2.5 was used to merge the high-quality paired reads, and each unique nucleotide sequence was defined as a clonotype. MiTCR v1.1 was used to align the clonotypes against IMGT TRBV, TRBD and TRBJ reference segments. Only V-J combinations with frequency above 0.0001, covering about 99% of repertoires, were analysed. A TCS score was defined as the ratio between F50 (clonal expansion) and ExV (chaos), using BLOSUM62-based TCRdist between CDR3 peptides within each V-J. Welch's t-statistics and random forest reduced several hundred V-J features to 13, which were used in a naive Bayes classifier (R e1071). The raw public data were reprocessed by TCRdb itself: fastp quality trimming at Q25, MiXCR clonotype calling, in-frame beta chains only. Rows matching on CDR3 protein sequence are summarized as one entry with the most common DNA and genes. The V and J calls and clone size come from TCRdb's table, not from the authors' own analysis. Counted in this sample were about 400,000 distinct CDR3 sequences; 15% to 19% of them appeared once. The ten largest clonotypes hold roughly an eighth of the sample.

The clonotype comes from a woman aged 18-30 years with Graves' hyperthyroidism. Sequenced material: blood. The V and J segments used are TRBV20-1 and TRBJ2-2; the junction holds 12 bases that match TRBD2. Here is the DNA: TGCAGTGCTCGACTAGCGGGAGACACCGGGGAGCTGTTTTTT. This is translated as CSARLAGDTGELFF.